These 23 T cell receptor beta chains came from one sample sequenced in a study of beta chain features in type 1 diabetes. TCRB transcripts that were expressed got sequenced, as all of the isolated RNA had been reverse transcribed. Sequencing was performed with immunoSEQ multiplex PCR; in TCRdb, only in-frame clones are kept and a portion is missing. The sample lists 200,000 to 300,000 clones, 68% seen once, with almost 0.055% in the top ten. Sequencing was carried out using naive CD4+ T cells from blood. The receptors stem from a man aged 30-40 years in good health.

V and J are TRBV6-7 and TRBJ2-1; D remains unclear. TRBV6-7 is an ORF; its function is uncertain. This CDR3 is built from 17 residues. Between the trimmed V and J ends, which lost 0 bases and 0 bases, there was a span of 12 bases. For the CDR3, the DNA is TGTGCCAGCAGTTACTCGAACCCGGCACACTCCTACAATGAGCAGTTCTTC. Encoded protein: CASSYSNPAHSYNEQFF.

This chain uses TRBV6-5 with TRBJ2-6; maybe TRBD1 (5 bases). Trimming cost V 6 bases and J 3 bases, with 12 bases left between them. This CDR3 has 15 amino acids. Germline V gives CDR1 MNHEY, CDR2 SVGAGI. CDR3 region: CASRAGYDGANVLTF. CDR3 DNA sequence: TGTGCCAGCAGAGCAGGGTACGATGGGGCCAACGTCCTGACTTTC.

V is TRBV21-1 and J is TRBJ2-5. TRBV21-1 is a documented pseudogene. CDR3 length equals 15 residues. The CDR3 is CASSKESFRGPGGHF. The CDR3 DNA reads TGTGCCAGCAGCAAAGAGTCGTTCAGGGGACCTGGGGGGCACTTC.

The chain is built from TRBV7-2 and TRBJ2-6; tentative D call: TRBD2 (6 bases). V lost 8 bases and J lost 2, with 16 bases in between. Germline-derived CDR1 and CDR2 are SGHTA and FQGNSA. The CDR3 consists of 16 residues. The CDR3 nucleotides are TGTGCCAGCGCTGTCGGGAGCGCCCCTGGGGCCAACGTCCTGACTTTC. Protein product: CASAVGSAPGANVLTF.

This chain links TRBV30 with TRBJ2-4; 7 nucleotides align to TRBD1. This CDR3 comprises 15 residues. Losses at the gene ends were 3 bases for V and 4 bases for J; bases not matched to a gene: 9. Germline CDR1 reads GTSNPN; CDR2 reads SVGIG (reference sequence). The CDR3 sequence: CAWSPGQAAKNIQYF. In nucleotides, the CDR3 is TGTGCCTGGAGCCCCGGACAGGCCGCAAAAAACATTCAGTACTTC.

In its sample, this clone was seen a few times. The V gene is TRBV29-1, the J gene TRBJ2-5; D gene uncertain. The CDR3 has 12 residues. CDR1 SQVTM and CDR2 ANQGSEA come from the germline V gene. With 3 bases removed from V and 4 bases from J, the gap between germline ends came to 9 bases. For the CDR3, the DNA is TGCAGCGTTGATAGGGTACCAGAGACCCAGTACTTC. This encodes CSVDRVPETQYF.

The rearrangement joins TRBV30 to TRBJ2-5, with D possibly matching TRBD2 (6 bases). The germline V gene encodes CDR1 GTSNPN and CDR2 SVGIG (reference sequence). Trimming took off 2 bases at V and 7 bases at J, with 14 bases between the two ends. This CDR3 contains 13 residues. The CDR3 DNA reads as TGTGCCTGGAGTCTCAGCCCCGGGGGGACCCAGTACTTC. Its protein is CAWSLSPGGTQYF.

V gene TRBV30 combines with J gene TRBJ2-7; D is possibly TRBD1 (5 bases). V lost 3 bases and J 4 bases, leaving 13 bases between the germline ends. The CDR3 consists of 13 residues. In germline, CDR1 is GTSNPN, CDR2 SVGIG (reference sequence). This chain's CDR3 is CAWRPRELYEQYF. The CDR3 bases are TGTGCCTGGAGGCCCAGGGAACTTTACGAGCAGTACTTC.

This clone was recorded once. Within the sample, other DNA sequences also encode this same CDR3. This rearrangement joins TRBV10-3 to TRBJ2-5, with 8 positions matching TRBD2. Germline V gene lookup returns CDR1 ENHRY and CDR2 SYGVKD. The CDR3 runs 13 residues. The V and J ends lost 2 bases and 5 bases, in that order; junction bases with no gene match: 1. CDR3 in DNA: TGTGCCATCAGTGAGGTAGCGGGGGAGACCCAGTACTTC. Its translation is CAISEVAGETQYF.

This chain links TRBV25-1 with TRBJ2-3; D possibly corresponds to TRBD1 (6 bases). The germline CDR1 and CDR2 sequences are MGHDK and SYGVNS. The CDR3 runs 15 residues. The ends were cut back, 6 bases at V and 0 bases at J, with 13 bases in the middle. In DNA, the CDR3 is TGTGCCAGCAGAACGACAGGCGCTAGCACAGATACGCAGTATTTT. Translation: CASRTTGASTDTQYF.

This clone was counted between two and nine times. This sample also contains other DNA sequences that code for the same CDR3. The chain links TRBV30 to TRBJ2-3; no firm D call. The V end lost 0 bases, the J end lost 2 bases, and 6 bases lay between the germline ends. The CDR3 contains 13 residues. The germline V gene encodes CDR1 GTSNPN and CDR2 SVGIG (reference sequence). The CDR3 protein is CAWSVGSTDTQYF. In DNA form, the CDR3 reads TGTGCCTGGAGTGTGGGGTCCACAGATACGCAGTATTTT.

This clone appeared once. The genes are TRBV28 and TRBJ2-7, with D perhaps TRBD1 (6 bases). CDR3 size: 14 residues. Trimming pared 6 bases from V and 6 bases from J, leaving 18 bases between. Germline values: CDR1 MDHEN, CDR2 SYDVKM. The CDR3 DNA sequence: TGTGCCAGCAGCCTTCAACCCACAGGGCTCGAGCAGTACTTC. Protein sequence: CASSLQPTGLEQYF.

The rearrangement links TRBV29-1 to TRBJ2-7, with 7 nucleotides matching TRBD2. The germline CDR1 and CDR2 sequences are SQVTM and ANQGSEA. With V trimmed by 4 bases and J by 4 bases, 7 bases remained unmatched. The CDR3 sequence is 13 residues long. The CDR3 reads CSVVPLAAYEQYF. The CDR3 coding sequence is TGCAGCGTTGTGCCGCTAGCGGCTTACGAGCAGTACTTC.

The rearrangement joins TRBV19 to TRBJ2-3; perhaps TRBD2 as D (6 bases). The V end was cut by 6 bases, the J end by 1 base, with 8 bases between. This CDR3 is 13 amino acids long. Germline assignment: CDR1 LNHDA and CDR2 SQIVND (reference sequence). The CDR3 region has the DNA TGTGCCAGTAGGGGCGGGGGCACAGATACGCAGTATTTT. It specifies CASRGGGTDTQYF.

The V gene is TRBV29-1, the J gene TRBJ2-4, with D possibly matching TRBD1 (6 bases). This CDR3 comprises 16 residues. Germline V CDR1 and CDR2: SQVTM, ANQGSEA. Trimming stripped 7 bases from V and 3 bases from J, with 22 bases between. CDR3 DNA sequence: TGCAGCGCCAGGGGCAGAGACTACTTTGGCAAAAACATTCAGTACTTC. Translation: CSARGRDYFGKNIQYF.

The V and J genes are TRBV7-2 and TRBJ2-5; 11 nucleotides match TRBD2. The CDR3 runs 15 residues. The V gene's germline CDR1 is SGHTA and CDR2 FQGNSA. V dropped 1 base and J dropped 2; count of bases not matched to a gene: 0. The CDR3 DNA sequence: TGTGCCAGCAGCTTAGGACTAGCGGGACAAGAGACCCAGTACTTC. Amino acid sequence: CASSLGLAGQETQYF.

This chain connects TRBV14 to TRBJ2-1; 9 positions agree with TRBD2. The germline CDR1 and CDR2 sequences are SGHDN and FVKESK. The length of the CDR3 is 16 residues. V lost 1 base and J lost 6; bases outside the gene matches: 7. This chain's CDR3 is CASSQGGGRAANEQFF. The CDR3 bases are TGTGCCAGCAGCCAAGGTGGCGGGAGGGCCGCCAATGAGCAGTTCTTC. Together with reference TRBV14 and TRBJ2-1, the CDR3 gives the full variable domain: EAGVTQFPSHSVIEKGQTVTLRCDPISGHDNLYWYRRVMGKEIKFLLHFVKESKQDESGMPNNRFLAERTGGTYSTLKVQPAELEDSGVYFCASSQGGGRAANEQFFGPGTRLTVL.

The V call is TRBV7-8, the J call TRBJ2-5, with D uncertain. V was trimmed by 4 bases and J by 5 bases, leaving 17 bases between them. This CDR3 spans 15 amino acids. Germline V lookup: CDR1 SGHVS, CDR2 FQNEAQ. CDR3 DNA sequence: TGTGCCAGCAGCTCCCTACGTGAGCCTAGGGAGACCCAGTACTTC. Protein product: CASSSLREPRETQYF.

The CDR3 nucleotides are TGCGCCAGCAGTCGAGTAGCGGGAGTCCACGAGCAGTACTTC. Translation: CASSRVAGVHEQYF. The chain employs TRBV4-1 and TRBJ2-7, with TRBD2 matching 9 bases. V lost 6 bases to trimming and J lost 5 bases; unmatched junction nucleotides: 8. The germline V gene has CDR1 MGHRA and CDR2 YSYEKL. The CDR3 is 14 residues long.

This clone was recorded only once. The gene calls are TRBV5-6 and TRBJ1-5, with D perhaps TRBD1 (6 bases). Trimming stripped 0 bases from V and 7 bases from J, with 11 bases between. The CDR3 totals 14 residues. Per the germline V gene, CDR1 is SGHDT and CDR2 is YYEEEE. CDR3 nucleotides: TGTGCCAGCAGCTTGGGACCGACAGGACAGCCCCAGCATTTT. Amino acids: CASSLGPTGQPQHF.

The CDR3 sequence: CASSYKGAHPGNEQFF. In nucleotides, the CDR3 is TGTGCCAGCAGTTACAAGGGCGCACACCCCGGGAATGAGCAGTTCTTC. The V call is TRBV6-5, the J call TRBJ2-1; D ambiguous. V was shortened by 2 bases and J by 7 bases, with 18 bases between the two germline ends. Germline CDR1 MNHEY, CDR2 SVGAGI. The CDR3 extends over 16 amino acids.

The rearrangement uses TRBV25-1 and TRBJ2-3; TRBD2 aligns across 12 bases. Unmatched junction bases numbered 4, after V lost 1 base and J lost 2 bases. Germline CDR1 reads MGHDK; CDR2 reads SYGVNS. The CDR3 consists of 17 residues. CDR3 sequence reads: CASSELTSGRYTDTQYF. The DNA of the CDR3 is TGTGCCAGCAGTGAATTGACTAGCGGGAGATACACAGATACGCAGTATTTT.

The rearrangement uses TRBV14 and TRBJ1-1, with TRBD1 as a possible D gene (6 bases). CDR1 and CDR2 from the germline V gene are SGHDN and FVKESK. Trimming left V 6 bases short and J 6 bases short, with 17 bases between. The CDR3 length is 14 residues. The CDR3 DNA reads TGTGCCAGCAGGGCAGGGGCAAGGGGCTCTGAAGCTTTCTTT. It codes for CASRAGARGSEAFF.